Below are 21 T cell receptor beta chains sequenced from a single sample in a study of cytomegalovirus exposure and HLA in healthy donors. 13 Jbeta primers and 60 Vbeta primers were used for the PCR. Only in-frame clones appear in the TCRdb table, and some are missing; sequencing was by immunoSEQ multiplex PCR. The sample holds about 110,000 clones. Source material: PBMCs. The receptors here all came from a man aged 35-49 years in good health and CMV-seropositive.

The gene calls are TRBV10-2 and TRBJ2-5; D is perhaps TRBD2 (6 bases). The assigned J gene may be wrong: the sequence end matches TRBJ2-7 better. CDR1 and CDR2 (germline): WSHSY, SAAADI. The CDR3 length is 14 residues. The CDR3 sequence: CASSVTGAMNEQYF. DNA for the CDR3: TGCGCCAGCAGTGTAACGGGAGCAATGAACGAGCAGTACTTC.

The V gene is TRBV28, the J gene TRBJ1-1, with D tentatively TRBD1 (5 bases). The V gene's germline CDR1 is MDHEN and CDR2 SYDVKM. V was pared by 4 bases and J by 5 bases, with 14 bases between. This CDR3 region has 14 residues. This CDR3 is CASSSRGGRTEAFF. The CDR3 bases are TGTGCCAGCAGTTCCCGGGGGGGGAGGACTGAAGCTTTCTTT.

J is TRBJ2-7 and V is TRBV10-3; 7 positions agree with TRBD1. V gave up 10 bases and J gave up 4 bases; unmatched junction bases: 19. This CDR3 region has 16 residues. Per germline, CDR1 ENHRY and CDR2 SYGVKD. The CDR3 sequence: CANSSLPRDRPYEQYF. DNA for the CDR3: TGTGCCAACTCGTCGCTTCCCCGGGACAGACCTTACGAGCAGTACTTC.

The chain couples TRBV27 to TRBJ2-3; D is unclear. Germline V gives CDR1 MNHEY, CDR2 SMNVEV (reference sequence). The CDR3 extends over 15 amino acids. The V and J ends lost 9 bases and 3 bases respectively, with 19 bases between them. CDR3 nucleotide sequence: TGTGCCAGTCAAACTACCTCCCGCCTGACAGATACGCAGTATTTT. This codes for CASQTTSRLTDTQYF.

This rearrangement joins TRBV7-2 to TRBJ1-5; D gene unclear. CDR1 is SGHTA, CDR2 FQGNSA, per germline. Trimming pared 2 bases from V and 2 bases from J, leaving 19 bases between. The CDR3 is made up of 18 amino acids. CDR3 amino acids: CASSLRLGEGEGNQPQHF. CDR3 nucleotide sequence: TGTGCCAGCAGCTTACGGCTCGGTGAGGGAGAGGGCAATCAGCCCCAGCATTTT.

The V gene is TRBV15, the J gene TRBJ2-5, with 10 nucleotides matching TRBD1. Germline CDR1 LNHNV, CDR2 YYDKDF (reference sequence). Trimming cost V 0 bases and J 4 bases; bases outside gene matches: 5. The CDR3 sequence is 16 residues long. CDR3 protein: CATSRDRGQGRETQYF. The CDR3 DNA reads TGTGCCACCAGCAGAGACCGGGGACAGGGGAGAGAGACCCAGTACTTC. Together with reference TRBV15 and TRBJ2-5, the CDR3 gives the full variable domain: DAMVIQNPRYQVTQFGKPVTLSCSQTLNHNVMYWYQQKSSQAPKLLFHYYDKDFNNEADTPDNFQSRRPNTSFCFLDIRSPGLGDTAMYLCATSRDRGQGRETQYFGPGTRLLVL.

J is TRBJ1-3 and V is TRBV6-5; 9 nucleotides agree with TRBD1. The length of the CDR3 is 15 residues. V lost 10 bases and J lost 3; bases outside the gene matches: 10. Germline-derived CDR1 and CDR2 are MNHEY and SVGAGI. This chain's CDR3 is CATQLQGAVGNTIYF. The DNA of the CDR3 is TGTGCCACGCAGTTACAGGGGGCGGTTGGAAACACCATATATTTT.

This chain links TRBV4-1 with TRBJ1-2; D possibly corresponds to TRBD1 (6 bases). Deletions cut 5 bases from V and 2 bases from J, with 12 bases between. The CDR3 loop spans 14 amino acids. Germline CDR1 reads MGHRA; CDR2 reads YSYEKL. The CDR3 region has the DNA TGCGCCAGCAGCGTTCAGGACAGAAACTATGGCTACACCTTC. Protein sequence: CASSVQDRNYGYTF.

CDR3 coding DNA: TGCAGCGTGCGACTCGAAGAAGAGACCCAGTACTTC. Protein product: CSVRLEEETQYF. The chain has TRBV29-1 and TRBJ2-5; D is unclear. The V gene's germline CDR1 is SQVTM and CDR2 ANQGSEA. Trimming left V 6 bases short and J 3 bases short, with 11 bases between. This CDR3 has 12 residues. Drawing the rest from reference TRBV29-1 and TRBJ2-5, the complete variable domain is SAVISQKPSRDICQRGTSLTIQCQVDSQVTMMFWYRQQPGQSLTLIATANQGSEATYESGFVIDKFPISRPNLTFSTLTVSNMSPEDSSIYLCSVRLEEETQYFGPGTRLLVL.

CDR3 loop: CASSLGYRALYEQYF. DNA for the CDR3: TGTGCCAGCAGCTTAGGGTACAGGGCTTTATACGAGCAGTACTTC. The chain has TRBV7-8 and TRBJ2-7; tentatively, D is TRBD1 (6 bases). The CDR3 totals 15 residues. Germline V gene lookup returns CDR1 SGHVS and CDR2 FQNEAQ. V lost 1 base and J lost 4, with 14 bases in between.

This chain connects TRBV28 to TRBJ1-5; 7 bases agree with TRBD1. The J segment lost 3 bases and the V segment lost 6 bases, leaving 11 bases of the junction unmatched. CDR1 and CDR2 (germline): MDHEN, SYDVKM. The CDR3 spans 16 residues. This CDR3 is CASRTDPGQDNQPQHF. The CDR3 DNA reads TGTGCCAGCAGAACGGATCCCGGACAGGACAATCAGCCCCAGCATTTT.

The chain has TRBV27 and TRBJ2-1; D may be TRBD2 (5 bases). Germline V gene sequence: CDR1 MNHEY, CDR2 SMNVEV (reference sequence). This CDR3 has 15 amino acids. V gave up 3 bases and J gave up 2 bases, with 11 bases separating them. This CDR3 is CASSLYRGTYNEQFF. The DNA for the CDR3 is TGTGCCAGCAGTTTGTACCGGGGAACCTACAATGAGCAGTTCTTC.

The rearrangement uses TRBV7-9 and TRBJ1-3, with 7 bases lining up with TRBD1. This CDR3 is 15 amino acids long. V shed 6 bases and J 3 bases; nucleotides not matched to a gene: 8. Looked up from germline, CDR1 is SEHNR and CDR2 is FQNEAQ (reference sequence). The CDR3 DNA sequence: TGTGCCAGCAGGCCTGGGACAGTGGATGGAAACACCATATATTTT. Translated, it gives CASRPGTVDGNTIYF. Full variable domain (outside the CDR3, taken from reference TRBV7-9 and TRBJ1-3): DTGVSQNPRHKITKRGQNVTFRCDPISEHNRLYWYRQTLGQGPEFLTYFQNEAQLEKSRLLSDRFSAERPKGSFSTLEIQRTEQGDSAMYLCASRPGTVDGNTIYFGEGSWLTVV.

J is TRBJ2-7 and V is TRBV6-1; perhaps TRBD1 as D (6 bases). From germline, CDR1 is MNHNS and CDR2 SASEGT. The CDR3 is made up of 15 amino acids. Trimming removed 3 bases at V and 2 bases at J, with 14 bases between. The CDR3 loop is CASSEPHRVTYEQYF. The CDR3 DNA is TGTGCCAGCAGTGAGCCCCACAGGGTAACCTACGAGCAGTACTTC.

For the CDR3, the DNA is TGTGCCAGCAGCGGGCCCCCAGTTTACGAGCAGTACTTC. Translated: CASSGPPVYEQYF. The chain couples TRBV9 to TRBJ2-7, with D unclear. Germline assignment: CDR1 SGDLS and CDR2 YYNGEE. With 3 bases removed from V and 4 bases from J, the gap between germline ends came to 11 bases. The CDR3 has 13 amino acids.

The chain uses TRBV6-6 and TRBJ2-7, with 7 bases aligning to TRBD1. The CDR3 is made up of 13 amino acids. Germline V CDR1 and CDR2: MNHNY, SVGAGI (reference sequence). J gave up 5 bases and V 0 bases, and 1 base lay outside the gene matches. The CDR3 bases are TGTGCCAGCAGTTACTCAACAGGGGACGAGCAGTACTTC. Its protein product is CASSYSTGDEQYF.

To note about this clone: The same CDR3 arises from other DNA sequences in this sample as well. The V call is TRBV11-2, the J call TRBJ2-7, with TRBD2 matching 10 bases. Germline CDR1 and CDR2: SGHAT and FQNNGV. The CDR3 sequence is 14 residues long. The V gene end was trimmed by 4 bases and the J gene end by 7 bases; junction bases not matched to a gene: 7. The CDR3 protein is CASSSSGSEGEQYF. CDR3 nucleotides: TGTGCCAGCAGCTCTAGCGGGAGTGAGGGTGAGCAGTACTTC.

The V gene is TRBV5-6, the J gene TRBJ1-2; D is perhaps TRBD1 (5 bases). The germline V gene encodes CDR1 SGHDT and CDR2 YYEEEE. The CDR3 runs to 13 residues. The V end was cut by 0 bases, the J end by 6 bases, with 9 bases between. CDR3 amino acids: CASSLGGGDGYTF. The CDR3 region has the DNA TGTGCCAGCAGCTTGGGGGGGGGAGATGGCTACACCTTC.

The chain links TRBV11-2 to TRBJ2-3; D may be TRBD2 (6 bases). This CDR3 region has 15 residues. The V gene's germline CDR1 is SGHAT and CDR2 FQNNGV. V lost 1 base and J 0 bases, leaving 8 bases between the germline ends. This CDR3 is CASSLGGASTDTQYF. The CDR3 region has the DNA TGTGCCAGCAGCTTAGGCGGGGCTAGCACAGATACGCAGTATTTT.

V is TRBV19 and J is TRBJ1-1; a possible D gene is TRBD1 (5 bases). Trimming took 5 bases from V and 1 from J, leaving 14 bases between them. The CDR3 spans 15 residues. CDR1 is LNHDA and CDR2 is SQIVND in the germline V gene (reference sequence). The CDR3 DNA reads TGTGCCAGTAGTCTTCTCGGGGGGAAGAACACTGAAGCTTTCTTT. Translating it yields CASSLLGGKNTEAFF.

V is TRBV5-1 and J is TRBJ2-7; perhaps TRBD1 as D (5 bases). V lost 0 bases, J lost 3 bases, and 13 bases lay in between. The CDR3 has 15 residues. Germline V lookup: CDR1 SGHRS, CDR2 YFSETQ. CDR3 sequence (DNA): TGCGCCAGCAGCTTGGAGGGGTCAGGGTACTACGAGCAGTACTTC. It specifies CASSLEGSGYYEQYF.